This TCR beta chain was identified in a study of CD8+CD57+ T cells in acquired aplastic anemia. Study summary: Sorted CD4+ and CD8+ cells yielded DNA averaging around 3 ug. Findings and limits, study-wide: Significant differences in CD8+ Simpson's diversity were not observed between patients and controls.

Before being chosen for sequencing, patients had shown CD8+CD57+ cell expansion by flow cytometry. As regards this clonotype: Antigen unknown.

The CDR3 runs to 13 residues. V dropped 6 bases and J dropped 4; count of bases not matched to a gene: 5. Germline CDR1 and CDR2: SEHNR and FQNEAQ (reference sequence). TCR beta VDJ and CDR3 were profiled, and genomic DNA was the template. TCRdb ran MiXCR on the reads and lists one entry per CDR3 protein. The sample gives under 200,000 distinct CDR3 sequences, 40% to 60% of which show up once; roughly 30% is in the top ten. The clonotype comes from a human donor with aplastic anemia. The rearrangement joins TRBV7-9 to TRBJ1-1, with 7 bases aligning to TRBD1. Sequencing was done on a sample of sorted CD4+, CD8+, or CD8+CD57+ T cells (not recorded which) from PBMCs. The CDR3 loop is CASSSTGVTEAFF. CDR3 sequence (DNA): TGTGCCAGCAGTTCCACAGGGGTCACTGAAGCTTTCTTT.